These 25 T cell receptor beta chains were all obtained from the same sample, sequenced in a study of response to subunit inactivated influenza vaccine. TCRdb itself ran the RT-PCR reads through MiXCR, one entry per CDR3 protein. The data show about 190,000 distinct CDR3 sequences, with about an eighth seen just once and about 25% held by the top ten. This specimen consisted of CD8+ T cells sorted from PBMCs, obtained around 5 days after vaccination. All receptors come from a man aged 45-60 years who received an inactivated influenza vaccine.

This clonotype was detected ten times or more. The chain carries TRBV9 and TRBJ2-1; D gene unclear. There are 12 residues in the CDR3. Germline loops: CDR1 SGDLS, CDR2 YYNGEE. V was clipped by 4 bases and J by 7 bases, with 9 bases between them. The CDR3 bases are TGTGCCAGCAGCCCGGACCAGAATGAGCAGTTCTTC. Translation gives CASSPDQNEQFF.

This clonotype showed up just a few times. The chain carries TRBV19 and TRBJ2-7, with TRBD1 matching 10 bases. After removal of 6 bases from V and 1 base from J, the junction contained 6 bases not matched to a gene. The length of the CDR3 is 15 residues. Germline-derived CDR1 and CDR2 are LNHDA and SQIVND (reference sequence). The DNA for the CDR3 is TGTGCCAGTAGACCTAGGACAGGGGGTTCCTACGAGCAGTACTTC. Translated, it gives CASRPRTGGSYEQYF.

This sequence joins TRBV20-1 and TRBJ2-4; no definite D call. The CDR3 is 15 residues long. CDR1 is DFQATT, CDR2 SNEGSKA, per germline (reference sequence). The ends were cut back, 1 base at V and 3 bases at J, with 13 bases in the middle. Here the CDR3 reads CSARVRVNYKNIQYF. The CDR3 bases are TGCAGTGCTAGAGTCCGGGTAAACTACAAAAACATTCAGTACTTC.

This clonotype was counted a few times. The rearrangement links TRBV14 to TRBJ2-2; D gene ambiguous. Deletions cut 2 bases from V and 6 bases from J, with 10 bases between. CDR1 is SGHDN and CDR2 is FVKESK in the germline V gene. The CDR3 consists of 14 residues. CDR3: CASSQHSGAGELFF. In DNA, the CDR3 is TGTGCCAGCAGCCAACATAGTGGTGCCGGGGAGCTGTTTTTT.

This clonotype was detected ten times or more. The rearrangement links TRBV7-9 to TRBJ2-7, with D perhaps TRBD1 (5 bases). The germline gives CDR1 SEHNR, CDR2 FQNEAQ (reference sequence). Trimming took off 5 bases at V and 5 bases at J, with 16 bases between the two ends. The CDR3 contains 14 residues. CDR3 protein: CASSQGRAPHEQYF. The CDR3 nucleotides read TGTGCCAGCAGCCAAGGCAGGGCGCCCCACGAGCAGTACTTC.

This chain connects TRBV6-2 or TRBV6-3 to TRBJ2-5; unclear D gene. Germline V lookup: CDR1 MNHEY, CDR2 SVGEGT. The CDR3 spans 12 residues. Trimming took 5 bases from V and 4 from J, leaving 8 bases between them. CDR3 coding DNA: TGTGCCAGCAGTGGACCATCAGAGACCCAGTACTTC. Encoded protein: CASSGPSETQYF.

This clonotype was detected a few times. J is TRBJ2-7 and V is TRBV5-5; D not resolved. The CDR3 contains 13 residues. V was shortened by 2 bases and J by 2 bases, with 8 bases between the two germline ends. Germline V gives CDR1 SGHKS, CDR2 YYEKEE (reference sequence). CDR3 in DNA: TGTGCCAGCAGCTTCTTTCATACCTACGAGCAGTACTTC. This sequence encodes CASSFFHTYEQYF.

This clonotype was counted a few times. The J gene is TRBJ2-1, the V gene TRBV2, with a weak D call TRBD1 (6 bases). The CDR3 runs to 15 residues. Trimming left V 5 bases short and J 9 bases short, with 20 bases between. The V gene's germline CDR1 is SNHLY and CDR2 FYNNEI. CDR3 residues: CASSTDRLGMSEQFF. DNA for the CDR3: TGTGCCAGCAGTACCGACAGGCTGGGTATGAGTGAGCAGTTCTTC. The full variable domain, its missing parts supplied by reference TRBV2 and TRBJ2-1, is EPEVTQTPSHQVTQMGQEVILRCVPISNHLYFYWYRQILGQKVEFLVSFYNNEISEKSEIFDDQFSVERPDGSNFTLKIRSTKLEDSAMYFCASSTDRLGMSEQFFGPGTRLTVL.

This clonotype was observed at least ten times. The chain has TRBV20-1 and TRBJ2-1, with 7 bases that match TRBD1. Per germline, CDR1 DFQATT and CDR2 SNEGSKA (reference sequence). Trimming took 2 bases from V and 0 from J; bases not matched to a gene: 4. This CDR3 has 15 residues. The CDR3: CSARSRDSSYNEQFF. The CDR3 DNA is TGCAGTGCTAGATCCCGGGACAGCTCCTACAATGAGCAGTTCTTC.

This rearrangement joins TRBV3-1 to TRBJ2-5, with D possibly being TRBD2 (5 bases). V was clipped by 0 bases and J by 2 bases, with 13 bases between them. The CDR3 runs 16 residues. Germline CDR1 is LGHDT and CDR2 is YNNKEL (reference sequence). The CDR3 coding sequence is TGTGCCAGCAGCCAAGATCGTCGGAGGATACAAGAGACCCAGTACTTC. Translated: CASSQDRRRIQETQYF.

This clonotype was seen repeatedly, ten times or more. The V call is TRBV3-1, the J call TRBJ2-5; 10 bases map to TRBD2. Per the germline V gene, CDR1 is LGHDT and CDR2 is YNNKEL (reference sequence). Trimming at V came to 3 bases and at J to 4 bases, leaving 5 bases not matched to a gene. The CDR3 has 15 residues. The CDR3 bases are TGTGCCAGCAGCCACCTAGCGGGGGTGGGAGAGACCCAGTACTTC. Its translation: CASSHLAGVGETQYF.

This clonotype turned up a few times. The rearrangement joins TRBV20-1 to TRBJ2-3, with TRBD2 identical over 10 bases. This CDR3 is built from 15 residues. V shed 0 bases, J shed 4 bases, and the junction held 4 bases outside the gene matches. Germline V gene data show CDR1 as DFQATT and CDR2 as SNEGSKA (reference sequence). CDR3 coding DNA: TGCAGTGCTAGAGATCTAGCGGGAGTTTCAGATACGCAGTATTTT. This codes for CSARDLAGVSDTQYF.

This clonotype came up a few times. The chain couples TRBV30 to TRBJ1-5; 7 bases fit TRBD1. Germline trimming cut 2 bases from V and 5 bases from J; bases unmatched to any gene: 6. CDR3 length: 14 amino acids. CDR1 and CDR2 (germline): GTSNPN, SVGIG (reference sequence). The CDR3 DNA is TGTGCCTGGAGTATGACAGGGTATCATCAGCCCCAGCATTTT. This encodes CAWSMTGYHQPQHF.

This clonotype was seen a handful of times. The V gene is TRBV10-2, the J gene TRBJ2-7, with 12 bases matching TRBD2. The CDR3 runs 16 residues. Germline V CDR1 and CDR2: WSHSY, SAAADI. The junction had 2 bases not matched to a gene; V was cut back by 0 bases and J by 2 bases. The CDR3 loop reads CASSESGLAGTYEQYF. In DNA form, the CDR3 reads TGCGCCAGCAGTGAGTCAGGACTAGCGGGAACCTACGAGCAGTACTTC.

The chain joins TRBV29-1 to TRBJ2-2, with D unclear. Germline assignment: CDR1 SQVTM and CDR2 ANQGSEA. The length of the CDR3 is 12 residues. Trimming pared 4 bases from V and 1 base from J, leaving 4 bases between. In DNA, the CDR3 is TGCAGCGTTGCACAGAACACCGGGGAGCTGTTTTTT. It yields the protein CSVAQNTGELFF.

This clonotype was detected only a few times. This chain uses TRBV12-3 or TRBV12-4 with TRBJ2-3; D not certain. V was trimmed by 4 bases and J by 2 bases, leaving 13 bases between them. The CDR3 runs 15 residues. This chain's CDR3 is CASSWAFLSTDTQYF. The CDR3 DNA reads TGTGCCAGCAGTTGGGCATTTCTCTCCACAGATACGCAGTATTTT.

This clonotype has ten or more counts. The genes are TRBV4-3 and TRBJ2-2; D may be TRBD1 (6 bases). The V gene lost 0 bases and the J gene lost 1 base, with 6 bases spanning the gap. Looked up from germline, CDR1 is LGHNA and CDR2 is YSLEER. This CDR3 spans 15 amino acids. CDR3 in amino acids: CASSQETGNTGELFF. DNA for the CDR3: TGCGCCAGCAGCCAAGAGACAGGGAACACCGGGGAGCTGTTTTTT.

This clonotype was counted ten times or more. The chain joins TRBV11-2 to TRBJ2-2, with D possibly matching TRBD2 (6 bases). Germline-derived CDR1 and CDR2 are SGHAT and FQNNGV. V was pared by 3 bases and J by 6 bases, with 8 bases between. The CDR3 consists of 13 residues. CDR3 sequence reads: CASSFGGPGELFF. The CDR3 nucleotides read TGTGCCAGCAGCTTCGGGGGACCCGGGGAGCTGTTTTTT.

The V gene is TRBV7-9, the J gene TRBJ2-7; no clear D. Trimming took 1 base from V and 2 from J, leaving 6 bases between them. The CDR3 is 13 amino acids. The germline CDR1 and CDR2 sequences are SEHNR and FQNEAQ (reference sequence). The CDR3 reads CASSLGFTYEQYF. The CDR3 DNA follows: TGTGCCAGCAGCTTAGGGTTTACCTACGAGCAGTACTTC.

As for this clonotype: A much larger clone is a single base away; this may be a read error. This chain connects TRBV5-1 to TRBJ1-6, with D perhaps matching TRBD1 (5 bases). CDR1 is SGHRS and CDR2 is YFSETQ in the germline V gene. The CDR3 sequence is 17 residues long. The CDR3 loop is CASSLAAGTSYNSPPHF. Written as DNA, the CDR3 is TGCGCCAGCAGCTTGGCCGCGGGGACCTCCTATAATTCACCCCCCCACTTT.

This clonotype was found a few times. The chain recombines TRBV4-3 with TRBJ2-5; D uncertain. The CDR3 length is 14 residues. Germline CDR1 and CDR2: LGHNA and YSLEER. V lost 6 bases and J lost 2, with 13 bases in between. CDR3 sequence (DNA): TGCGCCAGCAGTCCGGACCTGGTTCAAGAGACCCAGTACTTC. Encoded protein: CASSPDLVQETQYF.

This clonotype was counted between two and nine times. The CDR3 DNA reads as TGTGCCAGCAGCCAAGTATCGGACGGGGAGACCCAGTACTTC. Translation gives CASSQVSDGETQYF. This chain joins TRBV3-1 and TRBJ2-5; D is unclear. This CDR3 has 14 amino acids. V was cut by 1 base and J by 5 bases, with 11 bases left in between. The germline gives CDR1 LGHDT, CDR2 YNNKEL (reference sequence).

This clonotype was counted a few times. The chain links TRBV6-5 to TRBJ2-2; D is ambiguous. Per germline, CDR1 MNHEY and CDR2 SVGAGI. The CDR3 totals 12 residues. Between the trimmed V and J ends, which lost 5 bases and 8 bases, there was a span of 9 bases. The CDR3 loop is CASSPRGGELFF. As DNA, the CDR3 is TGTGCCAGCAGTCCTCGAGGAGGGGAGCTGTTTTTT.

This clonotype appeared a few times. The gene calls are TRBV24-1 and TRBJ2-2, with D unresolved. V dropped 9 bases and J dropped 5 bases, with 12 bases sitting between them. The CDR3 is 13 residues long. Germline CDR1 reads KGHDR; CDR2 reads SFDVKD. The DNA for the CDR3 is TGTGCCACCCAGGAGAAATGGACCGGGGAGCTGTTTTTT. This encodes CATQEKWTGELFF.

This clonotype has a handful of counts. The chain combines TRBV28 with TRBJ2-3; tentatively, D is TRBD2 (5 bases). The CDR3 covers 17 residues. Trimming left V 4 bases short and J 2 bases short, with 19 bases between. CDR1 and CDR2 from the germline V gene are MDHEN and SYDVKM. CDR3 coding DNA: TGTGCCAGCAGTTATCTGGGAAGGGTTCGGGACACAGATACGCAGTATTTT. This encodes CASSYLGRVRDTDTQYF.